The next 20 T cell receptor beta chains were all read from a single sample in a study of cytomegalovirus exposure and HLA in healthy donors. In the PCR, 60 Vbeta and 13 Jbeta primers were used. TCRdb's copy holds only in-frame clones and misses some; the assay was immunoSEQ multiplex PCR. The profile shows under 200,000 clones, about 80% of them singletons. Sequencing was done on a sample of PBMCs. The source is a woman in her 50s in good health and CMV-seropositive.

V is TRBV27 and J is TRBJ1-1; the D gene is possibly TRBD1 (5 bases). Per the germline V gene, CDR1 is MNHEY and CDR2 is SMNVEV (reference sequence). The CDR3 is 17 residues long. V was cut by 5 bases and J by 0 bases, with 19 bases left in between. CDR3 in amino acids: CASSPGAGRRLNTEAFF. DNA for the CDR3: TGTGCCAGCAGTCCTGGGGCAGGGCGACGGTTGAACACTGAAGCTTTCTTT.

The CDR3 loop is CASILRTGDQPQHF. CDR3 sequence (DNA): TGTGCCAGCATTTTGAGGACAGGGGATCAGCCCCAGCATTTT. The chain carries TRBV6-6 and TRBJ1-5, with 9 bases fitting TRBD1. J gave up 5 bases and V 7 bases, and 6 bases lay outside the gene matches. CDR1 and CDR2 (germline): MNHNY, SVGAGI (reference sequence). The CDR3 extends over 14 amino acids.

The rearrangement uses TRBV5-1 and TRBJ2-2; 9 bases are shared with TRBD2. Germline V gene sequence: CDR1 SGHRS, CDR2 YFSETQ. This CDR3 has 16 residues. J gave up 4 bases and V 4 bases, and 8 bases lay outside the gene matches. In DNA, the CDR3 is TGCGCCAGCAGCGGCGGGAGGGCCTATACCACCGGGGAGCTGTTTTTT. This gives the protein CASSGGRAYTTGELFF.

This chain joins TRBV29-1 and TRBJ2-7, with 9 bases fitting TRBD1. J gave up 3 bases and V 7 bases, and 16 bases lay outside the gene matches. This CDR3 is built from 16 residues. Looked up from germline, CDR1 is SQVTM and CDR2 is ANQGSEA. The CDR3: CSAVPGQGTEYYEQYF. The DNA of the CDR3 is TGCAGCGCCGTCCCGGGACAGGGAACGGAGTACTACGAGCAGTACTTC.

V usage is TRBV7-9 and J usage is TRBJ1-1; no clear D. Trimming stripped 5 bases from V and 4 bases from J, with 11 bases between. The CDR3 runs 13 residues. CDR1 is SEHNR, CDR2 FQNEAQ, per germline (reference sequence). The CDR3 sequence: CASSISGSTEAFF. The CDR3 DNA reads TGTGCCAGCAGCATCTCCGGGAGCACTGAAGCTTTCTTT.

V is TRBV27 and J is TRBJ2-5, with D possibly matching TRBD1 (6 bases). This CDR3 region has 16 residues. The V and J ends lost 3 bases and 1 base respectively, with 15 bases between them. Germline loops: CDR1 MNHEY, CDR2 SMNVEV (reference sequence). The CDR3 here is CASSFRTAGFQETQYF. DNA of the CDR3: TGTGCCAGCAGTTTCAGGACAGCCGGCTTCCAAGAGACCCAGTACTTC.

A single count supports this clone. The chain is built from TRBV5-6 and TRBJ1-5; possibly TRBD1 for D (6 bases). The CDR3 is made up of 15 amino acids. Trimming pared 0 bases from V and 9 bases from J, leaving 16 bases between. CDR1 is SGHDT and CDR2 is YYEEEE in the germline V gene. The CDR3: CASSLAGGQERPQHF. DNA for the CDR3: TGTGCCAGCAGCTTGGCGGGGGGCCAGGAAAGGCCCCAGCATTTT.

The genes are TRBV2 and TRBJ2-3; tentative D call: TRBD1 (6 bases). The CDR3 totals 17 residues. Trimming pared 2 bases from V and 0 bases from J, leaving 15 bases between. CDR1 is SNHLY, CDR2 FYNNEI, per germline. As DNA, the CDR3 is TGTGCCAGCAGTGAACGGGGCCCAGGGGTGAGCACAGATACGCAGTATTTT. Encoded protein: CASSERGPGVSTDTQYF. Together with reference TRBV2 and TRBJ2-3, the CDR3 gives the full variable domain: EPEVTQTPSHQVTQMGQEVILRCVPISNHLYFYWYRQILGQKVEFLVSFYNNEISEKSEIFDDQFSVERPDGSNFTLKIRSTKLEDSAMYFCASSERGPGVSTDTQYFGPGTRLTVL.

The V and J genes are TRBV15 and TRBJ1-2; D might be TRBD1 (5 bases). The CDR3 length is 14 residues. The V gene lost 0 bases and the J gene lost 7 bases, with 12 bases spanning the gap. Germline CDR1 and CDR2: LNHNV and YYDKDF (reference sequence). CDR3 coding DNA: TGTGCCACCAGCAGAGATTATAAGGGGCCTGGCTACACCTTC. This sequence encodes CATSRDYKGPGYTF.

The chain recombines TRBV11-2 with TRBJ2-7, with unresolved D. Deletions cut 1 base from V and 5 bases from J, with 6 bases between. CDR3 length: 12 residues. Germline V gene sequence: CDR1 SGHAT, CDR2 FQNNGV. The CDR3 DNA reads TGTGCCAGCAGCTTAGGGGCAAACGAGCAGTACTTC. It is translated as CASSLGANEQYF.

The chain uses TRBV11-3 and TRBJ2-2; TRBD1 agrees at 8 bases. Germline CDR1 reads SGHNT; CDR2 reads YENEEA. CDR3 size: 15 residues. The V gene end was trimmed by 2 bases and the J gene end by 4 bases; junction bases not matched to a gene: 3. Written as DNA, the CDR3 is TGTGCCAGCAGCTTACTAACAGGGGGCACCGGGGAGCTGTTTTTT. Amino acid sequence: CASSLLTGGTGELFF.

The chain combines TRBV7-9 with TRBJ1-1, with TRBD1 as a possible D gene (6 bases). Germline V lookup: CDR1 SEHNR, CDR2 FQNEAQ (reference sequence). Trimming took 4 bases from V and 4 from J, leaving 10 bases between them. CDR3 length: 13 residues. The CDR3 sequence is CASSWNRVTEAFF. The CDR3 coding sequence is TGTGCCAGCAGCTGGAACAGGGTCACTGAAGCTTTCTTT.

This rearrangement joins TRBV11-1 to TRBJ2-5; 8 positions match TRBD2. The DNA end is a closer match to TRBJ2-7, so the J assignment may be wrong. Germline values: CDR1 SGHAT, CDR2 FQDESV (reference sequence). The CDR3 contains 17 residues. For the CDR3, the DNA is TGTGCCAGCAGCTGGACGGCTAGCGGGCGACTAACCTACGAGCAGTACTTC. Protein product: CASSWTASGRLTYEQYF.

This clone was detected once. This chain uses TRBV9 with TRBJ1-6; 7 bases line up with TRBD1. The CDR3 length is 17 residues. Looked up from germline, CDR1 is SGDLS and CDR2 is YYNGEE. V was pared by 0 bases and J by 7 bases, with 10 bases of the junction left unmatched. This CDR3 is CASSVASTGQANSPLHF. As DNA, the CDR3 is TGTGCCAGCAGCGTAGCTAGCACAGGACAGGCGAATTCACCCCTCCACTTT.

This clone occurred once. The rearrangement links TRBV4-2 to TRBJ1-3; no clear D. V dropped 1 base and J dropped 3 bases, with 16 bases sitting between them. CDR3 length: 17 amino acids. Germline CDR1 LGHNA, CDR2 YNFKEQ. Here the CDR3 reads CASSQGGKGNDGNTIYF. The CDR3 DNA follows: TGTGCCAGCAGCCAAGGAGGGAAAGGCAATGATGGAAACACCATATATTTT.

The chain couples TRBV28 to TRBJ2-1; no clear D. Trimming shortened V by 5 bases and J by 9 bases, and 11 bases separated the two germline ends. The V gene's germline CDR1 is MDHEN and CDR2 SYDVKM. This CDR3 is built from 12 residues. CDR3: CASSPFLSEQFF. CDR3 coding DNA: TGTGCCAGCAGTCCCTTTTTGAGTGAGCAGTTCTTC. The full variable domain, in which reference TRBV28 and TRBJ2-1 provide the parts outside the CDR3, is DVKVTQSSRYLVKRTGEKVFLECVQDMDHENMFWYRQDPGLGLRLIYFSYDVKMKEKGDIPEGYSVSREKKERFSLILESASTNQTSMYLCASSPFLSEQFFGPGTRLTVL.

The chain has TRBV27 and TRBJ1-2, with D maybe TRBD1 (6 bases). Trimming shortened V by 4 bases and J by 5 bases, and 14 bases separated the two germline ends. Germline CDR1 MNHEY, CDR2 SMNVEV (reference sequence). The CDR3 has 14 amino acids. CDR3 sequence reads: CASSSSQGFYGYTF. The CDR3 coding sequence is TGTGCCAGCAGTTCTTCACAGGGTTTTTATGGCTACACCTTC.

This clone came up once. The chain joins TRBV14 to TRBJ2-1; 8 bases line up with TRBD1. The CDR3 extends over 17 amino acids. Germline values: CDR1 SGHDN, CDR2 FVKESK. J was trimmed by 4 bases and V by 0 bases; bases with no gene match: 8. CDR3: CASSQEFGTGGYNEQFF. Written as DNA, the CDR3 is TGTGCCAGCAGCCAAGAGTTCGGGACAGGTGGTTACAATGAGCAGTTCTTC.

The CDR3 coding sequence is TGCGCCAGCAGCGTAACAGGGGGCTCAGAGGAGACCCAGTACTTC. It encodes CASSVTGGSEETQYF. The chain is built from TRBV5-1 and TRBJ2-5, with 9 bases fitting TRBD1. This CDR3 comprises 15 residues. CDR1 is SGHRS and CDR2 is YFSETQ in the germline V gene. The trim removed 4 bases at V and 5 bases at J, leaving 9 bases unmatched.

V usage is TRBV19 and J usage is TRBJ1-2, with D tentatively TRBD1 (5 bases). The CDR3 length is 15 residues. Trimming removed 3 bases from V and 6 bases from J, with 17 bases in between. Germline-derived CDR1 and CDR2 are LNHDA and SQIVND (reference sequence). CDR3 sequence: CASSILRQRGDGYTF. CDR3 sequence (DNA): TGTGCCAGTAGTATTCTCCGACAGCGGGGTGATGGCTACACCTTC.